This T cell receptor (beta chain) was sequenced in a study of blood T cell repertoires in COVID-19. The V and J ends lost 4 bases and 7 bases, in that order; junction bases with no gene match: 6. Germline loops: CDR1 LNHDA, CDR2 SQIVND (reference sequence). The length of the CDR3 is 15 residues. Assay used: immunoSEQ multiplex PCR; TCRdb lists only in-frame clones, some missing. The data hold some 290,000 clones, with about 86% observed a single time. The specimen was peripheral blood. The J gene is TRBJ1-4, the V gene TRBV19; 10 bases line up with TRBD1. The sequence derives from a woman aged 55-69 years with active or convalescent COVID-19. The chain's CDR3 is CASSSSTGGVEKLFF. The CDR3, as DNA: TGTGCCAGTAGTAGCTCGACAGGGGGCGTTGAAAAACTGTTTTTT.